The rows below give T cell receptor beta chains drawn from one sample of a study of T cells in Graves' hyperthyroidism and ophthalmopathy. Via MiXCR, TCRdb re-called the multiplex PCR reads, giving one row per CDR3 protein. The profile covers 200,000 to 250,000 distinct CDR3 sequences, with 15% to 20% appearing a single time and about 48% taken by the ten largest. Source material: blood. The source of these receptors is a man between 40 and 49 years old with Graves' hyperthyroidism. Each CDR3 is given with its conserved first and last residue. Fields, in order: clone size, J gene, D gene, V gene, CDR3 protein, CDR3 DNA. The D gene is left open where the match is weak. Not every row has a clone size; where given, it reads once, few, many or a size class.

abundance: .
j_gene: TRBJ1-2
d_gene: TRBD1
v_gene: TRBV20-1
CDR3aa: CSARVGGAGYTF
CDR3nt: TGCAGTGCTAGAGTAGGGGGCGCGGGCTACACCTTC

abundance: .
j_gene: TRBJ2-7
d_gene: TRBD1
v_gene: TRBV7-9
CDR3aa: CASSEKTYGTGIAEQYF
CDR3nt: TGTGCCAGCAGCGAAAAAACGTATGGGACAGGGATTGCCGAGCAGTACTTC

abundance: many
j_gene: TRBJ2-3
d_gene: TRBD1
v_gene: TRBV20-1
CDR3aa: CSATQGASTDTQYF
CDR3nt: TGCAGTGCAACCCAGGGGGCCAGCACAGATACGCAGTATTTT

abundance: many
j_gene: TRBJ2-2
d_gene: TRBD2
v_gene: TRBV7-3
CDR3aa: CASSSRTSGGSGELFF
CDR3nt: TGTGCCAGCAGCTCCAGGACTAGCGGGGGATCCGGGGAGCTGTTTTTT

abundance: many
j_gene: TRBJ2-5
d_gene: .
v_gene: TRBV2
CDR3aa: CASSEEETQYF
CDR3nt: TGTGCCAGCAGTGAAGAAGAGACCCAGTACTTC

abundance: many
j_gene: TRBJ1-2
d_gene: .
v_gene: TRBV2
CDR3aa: CASSEGSNYGYTF
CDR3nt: TGTGCCAGCAGTGAAGGCAGTAACTATGGCTACACCTTC

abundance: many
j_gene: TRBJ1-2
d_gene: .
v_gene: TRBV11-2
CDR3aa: CASSLQGYDGYTF
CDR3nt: TGTGCCAGCAGCTTACAGGGTTATGATGGCTACACCTTC

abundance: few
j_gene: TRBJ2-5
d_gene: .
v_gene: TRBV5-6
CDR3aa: CASSLGQHEAQYF
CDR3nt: TGTGCCAGCAGCTTGGGACAGCACGAGGCCCAGTACTTC

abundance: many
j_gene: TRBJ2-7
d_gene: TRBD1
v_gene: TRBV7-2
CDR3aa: CASSLDRGTYEQYF
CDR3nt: TGTGCCAGCAGCTTAGACAGGGGGACCTACGAGCAGTACTTC

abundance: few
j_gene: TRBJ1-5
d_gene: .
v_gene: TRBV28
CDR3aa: CASTRDTLFAQHF
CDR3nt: TGTGCCAGCACCAGGGACACCCTTTTCGCCCAGCATTTT

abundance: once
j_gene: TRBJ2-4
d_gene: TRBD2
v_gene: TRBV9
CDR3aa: CASSVAPVGGNIQYF
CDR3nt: TGTGCCAGCAGCGTAGCGCCGGTGGGAGGGAACATTCAGTACTTC

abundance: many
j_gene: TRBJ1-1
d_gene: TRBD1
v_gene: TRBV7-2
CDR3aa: CASSFVGGQKAFF
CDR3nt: TGTGCCAGCAGCTTTGTTGGGGGACAGAAAGCTTTCTTT

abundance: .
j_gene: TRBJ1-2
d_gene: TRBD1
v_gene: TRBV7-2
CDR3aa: CASSSPDRVGGYTF
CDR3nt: TGTGCCAGCAGCTCCCCGGACAGGGTTGGAGGCTACACCTTC

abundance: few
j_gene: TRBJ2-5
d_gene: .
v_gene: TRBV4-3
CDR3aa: CASSPKVGFQETQYF
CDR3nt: TGCGCCAGCAGCCCGAAGGTCGGTTTCCAAGAGACCCAGTACTTC

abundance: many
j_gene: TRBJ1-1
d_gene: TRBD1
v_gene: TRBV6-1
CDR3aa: CASRGQGAEAFF
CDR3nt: TGTGCCAGCAGGGGACAGGGGGCTGAAGCTTTCTTT

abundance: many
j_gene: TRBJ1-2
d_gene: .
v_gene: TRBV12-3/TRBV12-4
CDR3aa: CASSLRRGGLGYGYTF
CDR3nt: TGTGCCAGCAGTTTAAGGAGGGGGGGCCTCGGCTATGGCTACACCTTC

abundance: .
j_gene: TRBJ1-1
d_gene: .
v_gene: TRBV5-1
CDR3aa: CASSLGENEAFF
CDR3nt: TGCGCCAGCAGCTTGGGGGAAAATGAAGCTTTCTTT

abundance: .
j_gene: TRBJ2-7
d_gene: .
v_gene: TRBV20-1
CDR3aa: CSARPKNYMNEQYF
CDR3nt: TGCAGTGCTAGGCCCAAAAATTACATGAACGAGCAGTACTTC

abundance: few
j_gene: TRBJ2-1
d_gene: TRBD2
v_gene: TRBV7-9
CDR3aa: CASTSRLAVYNEQFF
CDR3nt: TGTGCCAGCACCAGTAGACTAGCGGTTTACAATGAGCAGTTCTTC

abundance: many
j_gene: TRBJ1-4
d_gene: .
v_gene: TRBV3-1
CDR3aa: CASSPGGQSWANEKLFF
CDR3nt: TGTGCCAGCAGCCCCGGGGGGCAGTCCTGGGCTAATGAAAAACTGTTTTTT

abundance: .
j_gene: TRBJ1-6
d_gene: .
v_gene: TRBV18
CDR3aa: CASSPPFIQPAGSPLHF
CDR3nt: TGTGCCAGCTCACCACCGTTCATTCAGCCGGCGGGTTCACCCCTCCACTTT

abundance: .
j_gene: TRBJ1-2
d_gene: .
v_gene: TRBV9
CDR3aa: CASSRGEGGGGYTF
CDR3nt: TGTGCCAGCAGCCGAGGCGAGGGGGGCGGCGGCTACACCTTC

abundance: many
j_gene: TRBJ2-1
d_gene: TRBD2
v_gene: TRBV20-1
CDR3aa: CSAIGQLAGGSEQFF
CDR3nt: TGCAGTGCTATTGGTCAGCTGGCGGGGGGGAGTGAGCAGTTCTTC

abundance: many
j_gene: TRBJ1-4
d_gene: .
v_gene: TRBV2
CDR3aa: CAIRTLTTNEKLFF
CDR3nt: TGTGCCATCCGGACACTTACAACTAATGAAAAACTGTTTTTT

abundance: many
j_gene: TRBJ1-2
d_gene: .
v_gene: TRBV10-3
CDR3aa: CAISAPPRQEVRGYTF
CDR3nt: TGTGCCATCAGTGCCCCCCCGAGACAGGAAGTGCGCGGCTACACCTTC

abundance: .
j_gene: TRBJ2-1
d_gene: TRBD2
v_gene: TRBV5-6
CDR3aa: CASSYGLAAYNEQFF
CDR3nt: TGTGCCAGCAGCTACGGACTAGCGGCATACAATGAGCAGTTCTTC

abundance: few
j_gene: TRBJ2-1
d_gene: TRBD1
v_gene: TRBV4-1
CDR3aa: CASSRTGASSYNEQFF
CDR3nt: TGCGCCAGCAGCCGGACAGGGGCAAGTTCCTACAATGAGCAGTTCTTC

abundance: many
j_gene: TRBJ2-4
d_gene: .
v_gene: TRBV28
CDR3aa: CASRYPQSPTPKNIQYF
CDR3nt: TGTGCCAGCAGATACCCCCAGAGTCCGACCCCAAAAAACATTCAGTACTTC